This TCR beta chain is from a study of T cells and Merkel cell carcinoma outcomes. General observations from the study: Reportedly, T-cell repertoire with density predicts Merkel cell carcinoma outcomes.

Points on this clone: Its antigen is not identified.

The CDR3 consists of 15 residues. Germline loops: CDR1 MNHNY, CDR2 SVGAGI (reference sequence). With 5 bases removed from V and 1 base from J, the gap between germline ends came to 12 bases. Only in-frame clones appear in the TCRdb table, and some are missing; sequencing was by immunoSEQ multiplex PCR. The data show roughly 2,000 clones, with over 90% seen just once and 1.2% to 1.5% held by the top ten. The chain joins TRBV6-6 to TRBJ2-1; D not resolved. This TCR was sampled from a human donor with Merkel cell carcinoma. Sequences were obtained from tumor tissue from Merkel cell carcinoma. The CDR3 bases are TGTGCCAGCAGTCTAACGGACCCATCCTACAATGAGCAGTTCTTC. Translated: CASSLTDPSYNEQFF.